This T cell receptor (beta chain) was observed in a study of T cell responses to AZD1222 COVID-19 vaccine (dated by TCRdb to 2020 to 2022). With respect to the entire study: AZD1222 recipients given second doses at about 4 weeks or at about 12 weeks were pooled, since spike-specific TCR depth and breadth were not found to differ between the two schedules. TCR sequencing covered over 230 trial participants: 200 to 210 given two doses of AZD1222 and around 26 given two doses of MenACWY control vaccine. Trial participants were enrolled by age into subgroups of 18-55, 56-69 and 70-plus years, and roughly 150, 30 and 60 TCR-sequenced participants, respectively, were included in these subgroups.

The CDR3 regions of human TCRbeta chains were analyzed by immunosequencing. The paper's data handling went like this. Repertoire TCRs were checked for matches against a reference library of SARS-CoV-2-specific TCRs that had been generated using the MIRA antigen-specificity platform. Breadth meant the fraction of unique TCRs that were SARS-CoV-2-associated, whereas depth meant the fraction of total T cells that were SARS-CoV-2-associated. Using the MIRA data, every spike-specific TCR was mapped to the spike region that the TCR reacted to and assigned to either a CD4 or a CD8 class. Log10-transformed breadth and depth values were compared by one-way ANOVA with Sidak's multiple comparisons tests. Here the immuneACCESS table is served through TCRdb, limited to in-frame sequences with V and J called. Missing clones are a known gap in these copies; in checked studies unresolved V genes cover under half, and the rest lacks a known reason. That table gives V, J and clone size, and the DNA gave D and trimming. This sample is represented by about 100,000 clones; about 90% of them were singletons. Approximately 15% of the sample rests with the top ten.

From V the trimming removes 1 base and from J it removes 4 bases, while the gene matches leave 6 bases of the junction unaccounted for. The CDR3 runs 15 residues from the cysteine to the phenylalanine. Kept here is only the CDR3 DNA, which spans 45 bases and is read in frame from base 1. CDR1 and CDR2, per the germline V gene (reference sequence), are SGHNT and YYREEE. What the study reported, not specific to this receptor: The whole spike protein was spanned by vaccine-associated CD4 TCRs, and dominant responses were seen in regions 160-218 and 743-854. After two AZD1222 doses, spike-specific TCR breadth and depth were significantly higher than at day 0 and than in MenACWY recipients. Most participants were white British and females outnumbered males, and the authors suggested that clonal diversity may have been underestimated. Conclusions about previously exposed vaccinees are limited, since just five to seven AZD1222 recipients were seropositive for SARS-CoV-2 at baseline. Nearly half of unique spike-specific TCRs reportedly recognized epitopes outside regions mutated in the B.1.351 and B.1.1.7 variants. Because no day 14 peak-response samples were available, repertoires were characterized only after the peak T cell response. The 56-69-year group was small, and its depth increase did not reach significance, likely because of low power.

Note on this clone: There is no known antigen for this receptor. No qualities accompany the bases; no much larger clone lies one base away.

This sample's time point label indicates: baseline before first vaccination. The vaccinee samples were drawn from two UK trials, COV001 and COV002, one of which was a single-blind randomized controlled phase 2/3 trial testing AZD1222 (ChAdOx1 nCoV-19) in healthy adults. For TCRbeta chain sequencing, PBMC samples from trial participants were taken at day 0 and at day 28 after the second dose. The chain joins TRBV5-4 to TRBJ2-5; TRBD1 aligns with 8 central bases. The clonotype originates from an adult in good health. The specimen comprised peripheral blood, sampled on day 0 of AZD1222 vaccination. The DNA reads TGTGCCAGCAGCTTGATGGCCCAGGGGGCAGAGACCCAGTACTTC. Its protein product is CASSLMAQGAETQYF.